This T cell receptor (beta chain) was found in a study of early T cells in non-severe SARS-CoV-2 infection. As for the study in general: Bulk RNA from unsorted whole blood was sequenced; chains were unpaired.

Broader study findings: Lookups in VDJdb leaned toward anti-spike CD8 responses and missed private and CD4 specificities.

Attachment of unique molecular identifiers was made to individual cDNA molecules. TCRdb independently ran MiXCR on the 5' RACE reads; one entry per CDR3 protein. This sample has some 50,000 distinct CDR3 sequences, with 7% to 10% found just once. Remarks on this clonotype: What it recognizes is unknown.

V trimming: 6 bases; J trimming: 1 base; junction bases outside the gene matches: 3. The CDR3 spans 12 residues. The V gene's germline CDR1 is SQVTM and CDR2 ANQGSEA. The rearrangement uses TRBV29-1 and TRBJ2-7; 7 bases match TRBD1. Sequencing was performed on whole blood. The sequence was obtained from an adult who was a healthcare worker with PCR-confirmed SARS-CoV-2 infection or an uninfected control (not recorded which). CDR3 amino acids: CSVPGQSYEQYF. Written as DNA, the CDR3 is TGCAGCGTGCCGGGACAGTCCTACGAGCAGTACTTC.